These 28 T cell receptor beta chains originate from one sample sequenced in a study of cytomegalovirus exposure and HLA in healthy donors. PCR primers comprised 60 Vbeta and 13 Jbeta primers. Produced via immunoSEQ multiplex PCR; TCRdb's table is partial and in-frame only. The sample comprises hundreds of thousands of clones, roughly 80% of which are singletons, and 2.5% to 3% rests with the top ten. Material for sequencing was PBMCs. These receptors all stem from a man aged 25-45 years in good health and CMV-seronegative.

This clone was picked up one time. The rearrangement uses TRBV6-1 and TRBJ2-7, with D perhaps matching TRBD1 (6 bases). The germline V gene has CDR1 MNHNS and CDR2 SASEGT. Trimming removed 3 bases from V and 4 bases from J, with 19 bases in between. The CDR3 extends over 16 amino acids. The chain's CDR3 is CASSEGAGRVGYEQYF. Here the CDR3 DNA reads TGTGCCAGCAGTGAGGGGGCGGGCAGGGTGGGTTACGAGCAGTACTTC.

The table lists this clone with a count of one. The V gene is TRBV5-4, the J gene TRBJ2-2, with 11 bases fitting TRBD2. Germline CDR1 and CDR2: SGHNT and YYREEE (reference sequence). The CDR3 totals 19 residues. V gave up 0 bases and J gave up 3 bases; unmatched junction bases: 10. The DNA for the CDR3 is TGTGCCAGCAGCTTGGGGGTGTCGCTAGCGGGGGGTGACACCGGGGAGCTGTTTTTT. Amino acid sequence: CASSLGVSLAGGDTGELFF.

The V gene is TRBV5-8, the J gene TRBJ1-6; TRBD1 is a possible D gene (5 bases). This CDR3 is 15 amino acids long. V lost 3 bases to trimming and J lost 8 bases, with 15 bases between them. The germline V gene encodes CDR1 SGHTS and CDR2 YDEGEE. CDR3 residues: CASSSGTSGDSPLHF. The DNA for the CDR3 is TGTGCCAGCAGCTCCGGGACTTCGGGCGATTCACCCCTCCACTTT.

This clone was seen a few times. The chain has TRBV18 and TRBJ1-2; a possible D gene is TRBD1 (5 bases). In germline, CDR1 is KGHSH, CDR2 LQKENI. This CDR3 is built from 13 residues. Deletions cut 6 bases from V and 8 bases from J, with 16 bases between. This CDR3 is CASSQTGDRGYTF. DNA for the CDR3: TGTGCCAGCTCCCAAACAGGAGACCGAGGCTACACCTTC.

This rearrangement joins TRBV7-8 to TRBJ1-6, with 7 bases matching TRBD1. V was clipped by 3 bases and J by 6 bases; unmatched bases: 8. Germline V CDR1 and CDR2: SGHVS, FQNEAQ. The CDR3 sequence is 16 residues long. CDR3 sequence reads: CASSFTGTEINSPLHF. CDR3 in DNA: TGTGCCAGCAGCTTTACAGGGACAGAAATTAATTCACCCCTCCACTTT.

This chain links TRBV20-1 with TRBJ1-5; D is perhaps TRBD1 (5 bases). Trimming pared 6 bases from V and 9 bases from J, leaving 12 bases between. The germline CDR1 and CDR2 sequences are DFQATT and SNEGSKA (reference sequence). This CDR3 region has 11 residues. The CDR3 protein is CSAATGRPQHF. The CDR3 region has the DNA TGCAGTGCCGCTACAGGTAGGCCCCAGCATTTT.

The rearrangement links TRBV2 to TRBJ2-7; D possibly corresponds to TRBD2 (6 bases). This CDR3 has 12 residues. Germline loops: CDR1 SNHLY, CDR2 FYNNEI. Trimming shortened V by 6 bases and J by 3 bases, and 9 bases separated the two germline ends. CDR3 amino acids: CASRGGRYEQYF. In DNA form, the CDR3 reads TGTGCCAGCAGGGGGGGACGCTACGAGCAGTACTTC.

The rearrangement uses TRBV4-1 and TRBJ1-4, with a possible D match to TRBD1 (6 bases). CDR1 MGHRA and CDR2 YSYEKL come from the germline V gene. Trimming removed 4 bases at V and 4 bases at J, with 13 bases between. This CDR3 has 15 residues. The DNA of the CDR3 is TGCGCCAGCAGCCCACAACAGGGATTTAATGAAAAACTGTTTTTT. It translates to CASSPQQGFNEKLFF.

In its sample, this clone was seen a few times. Here the CDR3 DNA reads TGTGCCAGCTGGGGACAGTTTAATGAAAAACTGTTTTTT. Translating it yields CASWGQFNEKLFF. The chain joins TRBV2 to TRBJ1-4, with 7 bases fitting TRBD1. V gave up 8 bases and J gave up 4 bases; unmatched junction bases: 4. CDR1 and CDR2 (germline): SNHLY, FYNNEI. The CDR3 is 13 residues long. Full variable domain (rest looked up from reference TRBV2 and TRBJ1-4): EPEVTQTPSHQVTQMGQEVILRCVPISNHLYFYWYRQILGQKVEFLVSFYNNEISEKSEIFDDQFSVERPDGSNFTLKIRSTKLEDSAMYFCASWGQFNEKLFFGSGTQLSVL.

This chain uses TRBV2 with TRBJ1-6, with 10 bases that match TRBD1. J was trimmed by 10 bases and V by 6 bases; bases with no gene match: 6. In germline, CDR1 is SNHLY, CDR2 FYNNEI. The CDR3 totals 14 residues. The CDR3 sequence is CASRPGQGFSPLHF. CDR3 sequence (DNA): TGTGCCAGCAGGCCGGGACAGGGGTTCTCACCCCTCCACTTT. The whole variable domain, filled in from reference TRBV2 and TRBJ1-6, reads EPEVTQTPSHQVTQMGQEVILRCVPISNHLYFYWYRQILGQKVEFLVSFYNNEISEKSEIFDDQFSVERPDGSNFTLKIRSTKLEDSAMYFCASRPGQGFSPLHFGNGTRLTVT.

The rearrangement joins TRBV9 to TRBJ2-3, with D perhaps TRBD2 (6 bases). From germline, CDR1 is SGDLS and CDR2 YYNGEE. The CDR3 covers 16 residues. V was pared by 0 bases and J by 4 bases, with 15 bases between. CDR3 loop: CASSVGFGGPADTQYF. In nucleotides, the CDR3 is TGTGCCAGCAGCGTAGGCTTTGGAGGGCCCGCAGATACGCAGTATTTT.

The sample holds a few counts of this clone. The gene calls are TRBV7-9 and TRBJ2-5; D gene ambiguous. This CDR3 spans 13 amino acids. V was shortened by 3 bases and J by 5 bases, with 10 bases between the two germline ends. The germline V gene encodes CDR1 SEHNR and CDR2 FQNEAQ (reference sequence). The CDR3 DNA follows: TGTGCCAGCAGCTTCAACAAATGGGAGACCCAGTACTTC. It translates to CASSFNKWETQYF.

The V gene is TRBV11-2, the J gene TRBJ2-1; D remains ambiguous. V lost 1 base, J lost 13 bases, and 14 bases lay in between. This CDR3 spans 13 amino acids. The V gene's germline CDR1 is SGHAT and CDR2 FQNNGV. CDR3 in amino acids: CASSLGGPPPQFF. CDR3 DNA sequence: TGTGCCAGCAGCTTAGGTGGCCCGCCACCCCAGTTCTTC.

V gene TRBV11-2 combines with J gene TRBJ2-3; possible D gene TRBD2, 6 bases. The CDR3 spans 13 residues. The V gene's germline CDR1 is SGHAT and CDR2 FQNNGV. Trimming shortened V by 3 bases and J by 10 bases, and 14 bases separated the two germline ends. CDR3 protein: CASSFNLRDAQYF. The CDR3 DNA reads TGTGCCAGCAGCTTCAATCTGCGGGATGCGCAGTATTTT. The entire variable domain, with the rest obtained from reference TRBV11-2 and TRBJ2-3, is as follows: EAGVAQSPRYKIIEKRQSVAFWCNPISGHATLYWYQQILGQGPKLLIQFQNNGVVDDSQLPKDRFSAERLKGVDSTLKIQPAKLEDSAVYLCASSFNLRDAQYFGPGTRLTVL.

The rearrangement joins TRBV5-1 to TRBJ1-1; D is possibly TRBD1 (5 bases). The V gene lost 5 bases and the J gene lost 0 bases, with 17 bases spanning the gap. Germline assignment: CDR1 SGHRS and CDR2 YFSETQ. CDR3 length: 16 amino acids. The chain's CDR3 is CASSFQTGGLNTEAFF. The CDR3 DNA reads as TGCGCCAGCAGTTTCCAGACGGGGGGTCTGAACACTGAAGCTTTCTTT.

This sequence joins TRBV7-8 and TRBJ1-1; unclear D gene. V was shortened by 3 bases and J by 2 bases, with 22 bases between the two germline ends. This CDR3 region has 18 residues. Germline lookup yields CDR1 SGHVS and CDR2 FQNEAQ. CDR3 bases: TGTGCCAGCAGCTTGAGTACCAGGCCCGAGGGCCCAAACACTGAAGCTTTCTTT. The encoded protein is CASSLSTRPEGPNTEAFF. Complete variable domain (other parts from reference TRBV7-8 and TRBJ1-1): GAGVSQSPRYKVAKRGQDVALRCDPISGHVSLFWYQQALGQGPEFLTYFQNEAQLDKSGLPSDRFFAERPEGSVSTLKIQRTQQEDSAVYLCASSLSTRPEGPNTEAFFGQGTRLTVV.

The chain combines TRBV27 with TRBJ1-5, with 7 bases fitting TRBD1. The CDR3 sequence is 14 residues long. Per germline, CDR1 MNHEY and CDR2 SMNVEV (reference sequence). V lost 6 bases, J lost 2 bases, and 4 bases stayed unmatched. This chain's CDR3 is CASSPQGGNQPQHF. The CDR3 DNA reads TGTGCCAGCAGCCCCCAGGGGGGCAATCAGCCCCAGCATTTT.

This clone has just one count. The gene calls are TRBV5-1 and TRBJ1-6; D perhaps matches TRBD1 (5 bases). Germline V lookup: CDR1 SGHRS, CDR2 YFSETQ. The CDR3 totals 15 residues. Trimming shortened V by 0 bases and J by 10 bases, and 14 bases separated the two germline ends. CDR3 nucleotides: TGCGCCAGCAGCTTGGCCGGAGGGGTCGGATCACCCCTCCACTTT. Encoded protein: CASSLAGGVGSPLHF.

This chain connects TRBV28 to TRBJ2-7, with 8 nucleotides matching TRBD1. The CDR3 runs 14 residues. Germline loops: CDR1 MDHEN, CDR2 SYDVKM. Losses at the gene ends were 2 bases for V and 6 bases for J; bases not matched to a gene: 6. Here the CDR3 reads CASSLLQGVAEQYF. CDR3 coding DNA: TGTGCCAGCAGTTTACTACAGGGGGTTGCCGAGCAGTACTTC.

The genes are TRBV6-1 and TRBJ1-2, with TRBD1 matching 9 bases. The V and J ends lost 7 bases and 7 bases, in that order; junction bases with no gene match: 13. The CDR3 is 15 residues long. Germline loops: CDR1 MNHNS, CDR2 SASEGT. The CDR3 DNA reads TGTGCCAGCATCGAGCCGTTACAGGGGGCAAGTGGCTACACCTTC. Amino acids: CASIEPLQGASGYTF.

The chain joins TRBV27 to TRBJ2-7; 8 bases are shared with TRBD1. This CDR3 region has 13 residues. Per germline, CDR1 MNHEY and CDR2 SMNVEV (reference sequence). V lost 5 bases and J lost 3; bases outside the gene matches: 3. CDR3 DNA: TGTGCCAGCAGTCCCAGGGGGCTCTACGAGCAGTACTTC. Protein sequence: CASSPRGLYEQYF.

The chain is built from TRBV18 and TRBJ1-5; D gene uncertain. Germline V gene sequence: CDR1 KGHSH, CDR2 LQKENI. Deletions cut 5 bases from V and 4 bases from J, with 15 bases between. The length of the CDR3 is 15 residues. CDR3 in amino acids: CASSLNNRGNQPQHF. CDR3 nucleotides: TGTGCCAGCTCATTAAACAACCGGGGAAATCAGCCCCAGCATTTT.

This rearrangement joins TRBV10-3 to TRBJ2-1; maybe TRBD2 (5 bases). This CDR3 spans 16 amino acids. Germline values: CDR1 ENHRY, CDR2 SYGVKD. Between the trimmed V and J ends, which lost 3 bases and 7 bases, there was a span of 19 bases. CDR3 sequence reads: CAISEPGVGNANEQFF. In DNA, the CDR3 is TGTGCCATCAGTGAACCCGGGGTGGGCAATGCGAATGAGCAGTTCTTC.

The V gene is TRBV9, the J gene TRBJ2-5, with 11 bases lining up with TRBD1. The V gene end was trimmed by 0 bases and the J gene end by 7 bases; junction bases not matched to a gene: 8. CDR1 SGDLS and CDR2 YYNGEE come from the germline V gene. This CDR3 is built from 16 residues. The DNA for the CDR3 is TGTGCCAGCAGCGTAGGGACAGGGGGCGGGAAGGGGACCCAGTACTTC. This sequence encodes CASSVGTGGGKGTQYF.

The chain combines TRBV29-1 with TRBJ1-2, with unresolved D. The CDR3 has 13 amino acids. Germline assignment: CDR1 SQVTM and CDR2 ANQGSEA. V was pared by 2 bases and J by 4 bases, with 11 bases between. DNA for the CDR3: TGCAGCGTTGAACCACCCGGGTTCTATGGCTACACCTTC. Protein: CSVEPPGFYGYTF.

The chain carries TRBV18 and TRBJ1-6; D call uncertain. This CDR3 has 16 residues. Trimming took off 6 bases at V and 0 bases at J, with 12 bases between the two ends. Germline V CDR1 and CDR2: KGHSH, LQKENI. For the CDR3, the DNA is TGTGCCAGCTCCGGGGAGGTGAGCTCCTATAATTCACCCCTCCACTTT. This codes for CASSGEVSSYNSPLHF. Full variable domain (rest looked up from reference TRBV18 and TRBJ1-6): NAGVMQNPRHLVRRRGQEARLRCSPMKGHSHVYWYRQLPEEGLKFMVYLQKENIIDESGMPKERFSAEFPKEGPSILRIQQVVRGDSAAYFCASSGEVSSYNSPLHFGNGTRLTVT.

The CDR3 loop is CATSGPDYGYTF. The CDR3 nucleotides read TGTGCCACCAGCGGGCCGGACTATGGCTACACCTTC. This sequence joins TRBV15 and TRBJ1-2; D gene ambiguous. The CDR3 has 12 amino acids. V was cut by 5 bases and J by 3 bases, with 7 bases left in between. Germline V lookup: CDR1 LNHNV, CDR2 YYDKDF (reference sequence).

The V and J genes are TRBV9 and TRBJ2-4; TRBD1 is a possible D gene (6 bases). The CDR3 is 15 amino acids. Trimming shortened V by 4 bases and J by 7 bases, and 18 bases separated the two germline ends. The germline V gene has CDR1 SGDLS and CDR2 YYNGEE. CDR3 loop: CASSPWDTPENIQYF. The CDR3, as DNA: TGTGCCAGCAGCCCTTGGGACACCCCAGAGAACATTCAGTACTTC.